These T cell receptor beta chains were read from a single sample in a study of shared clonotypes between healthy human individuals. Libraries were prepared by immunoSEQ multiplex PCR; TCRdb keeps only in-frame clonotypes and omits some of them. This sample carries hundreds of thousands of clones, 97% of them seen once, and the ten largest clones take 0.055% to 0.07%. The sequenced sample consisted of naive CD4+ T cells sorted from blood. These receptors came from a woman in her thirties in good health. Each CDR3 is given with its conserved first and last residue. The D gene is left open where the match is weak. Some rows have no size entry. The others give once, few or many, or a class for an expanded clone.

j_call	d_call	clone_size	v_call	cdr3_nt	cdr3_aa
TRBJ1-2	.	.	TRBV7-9	TGTGCCAGCCGAGGGGGGTATGGCTACACCTTC	CASRGGYGYTF
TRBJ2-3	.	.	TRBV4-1	TGCGCCAGCAGCTCCGTGGGCAGTTCCACAGATACGCAGTATTTT	CASSSVGSSTDTQYF
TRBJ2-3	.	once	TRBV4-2	TGTGCCAGCAGCCAAGATACCATACAAGCCGGGTTCAGATCTGTGGGCACAGATACGCAGTATTTT	CASSQDTIQAGFRSVGTDTQYF
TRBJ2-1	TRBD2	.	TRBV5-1	TGCGCCAGCATAGCCCGAGGGCCTAGCGGGAGGTCGGCCTACAATGAGCAGTTCTTC	CASIARGPSGRSAYNEQFF
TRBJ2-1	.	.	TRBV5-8	TGTGCCAGCAGCTTGTATCCAAAAGAGCAGTTCTTC	CASSLYPKEQFF
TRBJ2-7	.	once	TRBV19	TGTGCCAGTAGCGACAGGTCCTACGAGCAGTACTTC	CASSDRSYEQYF
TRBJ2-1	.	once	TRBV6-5	TGTGCCAGCAGTTACTCGGGAGGCTATGAGCAGTTCTTC	CASSYSGGYEQFF
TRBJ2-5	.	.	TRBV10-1	TGCGCCAGCAGTGCCTCTAGCTTAGAGACCCAGTACTTC	CASSASSLETQYF
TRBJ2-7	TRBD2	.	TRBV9	TGTGCCAGCAGCGAAGGGCCTAGCGGGTACGAGCAGTACTTC	CASSEGPSGYEQYF
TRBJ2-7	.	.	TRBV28	TGTGCCAGCAGTTTATGGGCAACGGGGGATTTAGGCTACGAGCAGTACTTC	CASSLWATGDLGYEQYF
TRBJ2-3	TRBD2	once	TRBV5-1	TGCGCCAGCAGCCCATGGACTAGCGGGAGTACAGATACGCAGTATTTT	CASSPWTSGSTDTQYF
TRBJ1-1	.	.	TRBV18	TGTGCCAGCTCACCAATAAGGGAGAACACTGAAGCTTTCTTT	CASSPIRENTEAFF
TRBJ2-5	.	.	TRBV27	TGTGCCAGCAGAAAACAAGAGACCCAGTACTTC	CASRKQETQYF
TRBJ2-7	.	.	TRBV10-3	TGTGCCATCAGTGGGACCCTCCTGGGAGGTGATGAGCAGTACTTC	CAISGTLLGGDEQYF
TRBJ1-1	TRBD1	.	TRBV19	TGTGCCAGTAGCCACGACAGGGACACTGAAGCTTTCTTT	CASSHDRDTEAFF
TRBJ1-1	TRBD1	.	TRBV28	TGTGCCAGCAGTTTATATTTTTCCGAGACAGGGGGTTTGAACACTGAAGCTTTCTTT	CASSLYFSETGGLNTEAFF
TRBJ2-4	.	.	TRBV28	TGTGCCCACGGGGCAGGGGCCCTATCCAAAAACATTCAGTACTTC	CAHGAGALSKNIQYF
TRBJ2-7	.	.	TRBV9	TGTGCCAGCAGCGTAGGAACAGGGAGGTACGAGCAGTACTTC	CASSVGTGRYEQYF
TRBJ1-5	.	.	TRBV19	TGTGCCAGTAGTAGATCGGGCCTCAATCAGCCCCAGCATTTT	CASSRSGLNQPQHF
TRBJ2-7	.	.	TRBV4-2	TGTGCCAGCAGCCAAGTCGCACAGCAGTTCTCCTACGAGCAGTACTTC	CASSQVAQQFSYEQYF
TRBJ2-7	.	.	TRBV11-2	TGTGCCAGCAGCTTTAGCGGACTCCCCTACGAGCAGTACTTC	CASSFSGLPYEQYF
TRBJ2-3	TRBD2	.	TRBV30	TGTGCCTGGAGTGTACAAATCAGCGGGAGATGGAATACGCAGTATTTT	CAWSVQISGRWNTQYF
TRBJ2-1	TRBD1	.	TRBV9	TGTGCCAGCAGCGTATTTGGGACAGACTACAATGAGCAGTTCTTC	CASSVFGTDYNEQFF
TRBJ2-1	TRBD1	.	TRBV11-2	TGTGCCAGCAGCCCGAGCCCCACCCGGACAGGGGGCAACTACAATGAGCAGTTCTTC	CASSPSPTRTGGNYNEQFF
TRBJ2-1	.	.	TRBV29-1	TGCAGCGTTGAGGAATGGGGGGAGCTCTACAATGAGCAGTTCTTC	CSVEEWGELYNEQFF
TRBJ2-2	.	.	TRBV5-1	TGCGCCAGCAGCTTGGGACCTAACACCGGGGAGCTGTTTTTT	CASSLGPNTGELFF
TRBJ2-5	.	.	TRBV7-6	TGTGCCAGCAGCTCCGGCACAGGGAGCTCACAAGAGACCCAGTACTTC	CASSSGTGSSQETQYF
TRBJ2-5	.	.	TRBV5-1	TGCGCCAGATACTCACGGCACTTC	CARYSRHF
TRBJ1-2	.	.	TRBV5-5	TGTGCCAGCAACCCCCACCCTTCGGGTGGCTACACCTTC	CASNPHPSGGYTF
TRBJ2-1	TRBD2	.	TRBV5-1	TGCGCCAGCAGCCCGGGGGCCGGACTAGCGAACTACAATGAGCAGTTCTTC	CASSPGAGLANYNEQFF
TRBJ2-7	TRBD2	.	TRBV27	TGTGCCAGCAGGGGAGGGCTGAACGAGCAGTACTTC	CASRGGLNEQYF
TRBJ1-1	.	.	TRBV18	TGTGCCAGCTCACCACCCCCCGCAGGTAACACTGAAGCTTTCTTT	CASSPPPAGNTEAFF
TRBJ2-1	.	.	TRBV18	TGTGCCAGCTCACCGTGGGGGTCCACAAGCTCCTACAATGAGCAGTTCTTC	CASSPWGSTSSYNEQFF
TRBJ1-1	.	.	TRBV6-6	TGTGCCAGCAGTGCCCCCCAGGCGGAGAACACTGAAGCTTTCTTT	CASSAPQAENTEAFF
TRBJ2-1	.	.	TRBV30	TGTGCCTGGAGTTTTGACTACCACAATGAGCAGTTCTTC	CAWSFDYHNEQFF
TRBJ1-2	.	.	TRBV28	TGTGCCAGCAGTGATCCTACCCCTACCTATGGCTACACCTTC	CASSDPTPTYGYTF
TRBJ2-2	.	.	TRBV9	TGTGCCAGCAGCGCGATGATGTTGCACAAATGGAACACCGGGGAGCTGTTTTTT	CASSAMMLHKWNTGELFF
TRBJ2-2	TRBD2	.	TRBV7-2	TGTGCCAGCAGCTTTACGGCGGGAGGGGCCGGGGAGCTGTTTTTT	CASSFTAGGAGELFF
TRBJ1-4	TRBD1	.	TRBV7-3	TGTGCCAGCAGCTGGGACAGGGGGTTTGGGAATGAAAAACTGTTTTTT	CASSWDRGFGNEKLFF
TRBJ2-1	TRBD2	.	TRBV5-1	TGCGCCAGCAGCGGAACGACTAGCGGCCGTTCGGAGCAGTTCTTC	CASSGTTSGRSEQFF
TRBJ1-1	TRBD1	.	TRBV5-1	TGCGCCAGCAGACCGGGACAGGGGGCCCTAAACACTGAAGCTTTCTTT	CASRPGQGALNTEAFF
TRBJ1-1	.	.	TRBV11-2	TGTGCCAGCAGCGCTCAATGGCAGAAAATGAACACTGAAGCTTTCTTT	CASSAQWQKMNTEAFF
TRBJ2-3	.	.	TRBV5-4	TGTGCCAGCAGCTTGGGCGGGAACTGGGGCGATACGCAGTATTTT	CASSLGGNWGDTQYF
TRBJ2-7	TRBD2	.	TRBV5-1	TGCGCCAGCAGCTTGGAACTAGCGGGAGGGCCCCACGAGCAGTACTTC	CASSLELAGGPHEQYF
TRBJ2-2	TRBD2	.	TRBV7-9	TGTGCCAGCAGCAAACCGGGACTAGCGGGAGTGGTGACCGGGGAGCTGTTTTTT	CASSKPGLAGVVTGELFF
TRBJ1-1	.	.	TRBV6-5	TGTGCCAGCAGTTACTCCGTGGTGGTGAACACTGAAGCTTTCTTT	CASSYSVVVNTEAFF
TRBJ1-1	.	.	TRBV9	TGTGCCAGCAGCGTAGGACAGGATCTGAACACTGAAGCTTTCTTT	CASSVGQDLNTEAFF